Listed below are T cell receptor beta chains from one sample, sequenced in a study of blood T cell repertoires in COVID-19. Repertoires were generated with immunoSEQ multiplex PCR, while TCRdb's copy carries only in-frame clones and drops some. Here the sample spans 410,000 or so clones, about 89% being singletons. Sequencing used peripheral blood. The receptor set was obtained from a woman in her thirties or forties with COVID-19, enrolled during active disease. The CDR3 runs from the conserved cysteine through the conserved F or W. D genes are given only for firm matches. Some rows have no size entry. The others give once, few or many, or a class for an expanded clone.

v_gene	abundance	j_gene	d_gene	CDR3aa
TRBV27	.	TRBJ1-4	TRBD1	CASSSYSRTGATNEKLFF
TRBV5-5	.	TRBJ1-4	.	CASSLRGNEKLFF
TRBV7-9	.	TRBJ1-1	TRBD1	CASSPQQGDTEAFF
TRBV9	.	TRBJ1-4	TRBD1	CASSVSGTGREKLFF
TRBV30	few	TRBJ1-5	.	CAWSGGVNQPQHF
TRBV19	.	TRBJ1-1	TRBD1	CASSTPPGTVNTEAFF
TRBV3-1/TRBV3-2	.	TRBJ2-1	TRBD1	CASSPGTGTYNEQFF
TRBV28	.	TRBJ1-5	.	CASSVARSNQPQHF
TRBV7-2	.	TRBJ1-4	.	CASSLWGLGATNEKLFF
TRBV7-9	once	TRBJ1-2	.	CASSRGDTEFYGYTF
TRBV28	.	TRBJ1-1	.	CASSQLGEEAFF
TRBV5-1	.	TRBJ2-1	TRBD1	CASSLFQGVLNEQFF
TRBV10-3	few	TRBJ1-2	TRBD1	CAISESGRGDSGYTF
TRBV28	.	TRBJ2-3	TRBD2	CASSLNLLAGGQDTQYF
TRBV4-3	.	TRBJ1-1	.	CASSQVNLYGNTEAFF
TRBV6-2/TRBV6-3	.	TRBJ2-7	TRBD2	CASSFSLSGRINEQYF
TRBV6-1	.	TRBJ1-5	.	CASSELPRSNQPQHF
TRBV4-1	.	TRBJ1-6	.	CASSQGAGSPLHF
TRBV11-2	.	TRBJ2-5	TRBD2	CASSLTLLAGIKETQYF
TRBV13	.	TRBJ2-5	TRBD2	CASSARLAGVRETQYF
TRBV4-1	once	TRBJ2-5	TRBD2	CASSQQGTSGAEAQYF
TRBV18	.	TRBJ2-1	TRBD1	CASSPHTGVSYNEQFF
TRBV5-6	.	TRBJ2-1	TRBD1	CASSFGDRVNEQFF
TRBV10-3	.	TRBJ2-6	.	CAISPQFSGANVLTF
TRBV15	.	TRBJ1-5	.	CATSMTVEGNQPQHF
TRBV11-3	.	TRBJ2-6	.	CATRKSGNSGANVLTF
TRBV5-1	.	TRBJ1-1	TRBD1	CASSLGTGTGRTAFF
TRBV28	.	TRBJ2-5	.	CASGSGTQTQYF
TRBV19	.	TRBJ2-7	TRBD1	CASSRDRGLGLPGEQYF
TRBV10-3	.	TRBJ2-5	TRBD1	CAISGGTDQETQYF
TRBV6-2/TRBV6-3	once	TRBJ2-7	TRBD1	CASSYSRGQVGEQYF
TRBV28	.	TRBJ2-4	TRBD2	CASSPRGNIQYF
TRBV12-5	.	TRBJ2-1	TRBD2	CASGLVSSGRLYNEQFF
TRBV2	.	TRBJ1-1	TRBD1	CASRPFRDSRYMNTEAFF
TRBV29-1	.	TRBJ2-5	.	CSALGNSGETQYF
TRBV7-2	once	TRBJ2-5	TRBD1	CASSRAQGAGETQYF